The source of this T cell receptor beta chain is a study of blood T cell repertoires in COVID-19. Study in general: The cDNA or gDNA used as material had been derived from T cells, B-cell-depleted T cells, or PBMCs.

The Seattle patients, enrolled during active infection, were followed longitudinally. Some clones are missing from TCRdb's copy, which holds only in-frame ones; the method was immunoSEQ multiplex PCR. The table shows about 160,000 clones, with approximately 80% occurring only once. The germline V gene encodes CDR1 GTSNPN and CDR2 SVGIG (reference sequence). V lost 0 bases to trimming and J lost 0 bases, with 9 bases between them. The CDR3 is 16 residues long. This clonotype originated in a woman aged 40 to 50 with COVID-19, enrolled during active disease. The sequenced sample was peripheral blood. The genes are TRBV30 and TRBJ2-6, with D possibly matching TRBD1 (5 bases). CDR3 DNA: TGTGCCTGGAGTGTACGTGGGGCCTCTGGGGCCAACGTCCTGACTTTC. Encoded protein: CAWSVRGASGANVLTF.